A single sample gave rise to the 25 T cell receptor beta chains below, sequenced in a study of vaccination and CD4 T cells after COVID-19. With the Oncomine TCR Beta short-read assay, DNA from cultured CD4+ T cells was sequenced. TCRdb reprocessed the PCR reads via MiXCR and lists one record per CDR3 protein. In the table there are about 25,000 distinct CDR3 sequences, 67% of which are singletons. Sample treatment: roughly 11-day PBMC culture with coronavirus spike peptide pools or control peptides (ViraFEST assay). For these TCRs, the target antigens are not known. Sequencing used CD4+ T cells from blood, cultured in vitro, obtained after SARS-CoV-2 vaccination. These TCRs come from a human donor who received a COVID-19 vaccine.

This chain connects TRBV20-1 to TRBJ1-1; the D gene is possibly TRBD1 (6 bases). The germline gives CDR1 DFQATT, CDR2 SNEGSKA (reference sequence). The CDR3 consists of 14 residues. The V and J ends lost 0 bases and 0 bases respectively, with 8 bases between them. In DNA form, the CDR3 reads TGCAGTGCTAGAGATTGGACAGTGAACACTGAAGCTTTCTTT. Its protein product is CSARDWTVNTEAFF.

This clonotype was recorded a few times. J is TRBJ2-7 and V is TRBV27; D gene uncertain. Germline-derived CDR1 and CDR2 are MNHEY and SMNVEV (reference sequence). The CDR3 contains 18 residues. Trimming cost V 1 base and J 3 bases, with 22 bases left between them. The CDR3 DNA is TGTGCCAGCAGTTTATACGGGTTTCAGCTGTCACGGATCTACGAGCAGTACTTC. This codes for CASSLYGFQLSRIYEQYF.

The chain combines TRBV10-3 with TRBJ1-2, with D possibly TRBD1 on 5 matching bases. Germline values: CDR1 ENHRY, CDR2 SYGVKD. The CDR3 is made up of 12 amino acids. Trimming took 2 bases from V and 8 from J, leaving 9 bases between them. This CDR3 reads CAISEQTGGYTF. In DNA form, the CDR3 reads TGTGCCATCAGTGAGCAAACAGGAGGCTACACCTTC.

This clonotype was picked up a small number of times. The V call is TRBV7-8, the J call TRBJ1-5; TRBD1 agrees at 10 bases. The CDR3 extends over 14 amino acids. V lost 4 bases, J lost 9 bases, and 6 bases stayed unmatched. Germline V gene data show CDR1 as SGHVS and CDR2 as FQNEAQ. DNA of the CDR3: TGTGCCAGCAGCTCCGACAGGGGGCCACTGCCCCAGCATTTT. Translating it yields CASSSDRGPLPQHF. Together with reference TRBV7-8 and TRBJ1-5, the CDR3 gives the full variable domain: GAGVSQSPRYKVAKRGQDVALRCDPISGHVSLFWYQQALGQGPEFLTYFQNEAQLDKSGLPSDRFFAERPEGSVSTLKIQRTQQEDSAVYLCASSSDRGPLPQHFGDGTRLSIL.

V and J are TRBV30 and TRBJ2-7, with 10 nucleotides matching TRBD1. Per germline, CDR1 GTSNPN and CDR2 SVGIG (reference sequence). This CDR3 spans 14 amino acids. With 4 bases clipped from V and 2 bases from J, the junction kept 5 bases outside the gene matches. The CDR3 coding sequence is TGTGCCTGGACTACGGACAGGGGGGCCTACGAGCAGTACTTC. It yields the protein CAWTTDRGAYEQYF.

This chain connects TRBV30 to TRBJ1-5; D call uncertain. V was clipped by 0 bases and J by 7 bases, with 7 bases between them. Germline V gene data show CDR1 as GTSNPN and CDR2 as SVGIG (reference sequence). The CDR3 has 12 residues. The CDR3 sequence is CAWSVRGQPQHF. CDR3 in DNA: TGTGCCTGGAGTGTACGGGGACAGCCCCAGCATTTT.

This clonotype was detected only once. The chain employs TRBV2 and TRBJ2-7; no definite D call. CDR3 length equals 13 residues. In germline, CDR1 is SNHLY, CDR2 FYNNEI. V lost 8 bases, J lost 2 bases, and 13 bases lay in between. CDR3 amino acids: CASCRYSPYEQYF. Written as DNA, the CDR3 is TGTGCCAGCTGCAGGTACAGCCCCTACGAGCAGTACTTC.

V gene TRBV16 combines with J gene TRBJ2-1; TRBD2 might be the D (6 bases). In germline, CDR1 is KGHSY, CDR2 FQNENV. The CDR3 is made up of 12 amino acids. Trimming shortened V by 4 bases and J by 7 bases, and 8 bases separated the two germline ends. CDR3: CASSPTSNEQFF. The CDR3 coding sequence is TGTGCCAGCAGCCCGACTAGTAATGAGCAGTTCTTC.

This chain uses TRBV7-9 with TRBJ2-5; 7 bases match TRBD2. The germline CDR1 and CDR2 sequences are SEHNR and FQNEAQ (reference sequence). The junction had 15 bases not matched to a gene; V was cut back by 3 bases and J by 5 bases. The CDR3 loop spans 17 amino acids. The CDR3 DNA reads as TGTGCCAGCAGCTTGACAAAGCGGGGAACGAGTTTCGAGACCCAGTACTTC. Residues: CASSLTKRGTSFETQYF.

The V and J genes are TRBV12-3 or TRBV12-4 and TRBJ2-5; 8 bases are shared with TRBD1. J lost 3 bases, V lost 6 bases, and 3 bases had no gene match. The CDR3 consists of 13 residues. The CDR3 sequence: CASSSDREETQYF. Here the CDR3 DNA reads TGTGCCAGCAGCTCGGACAGGGAAGAGACCCAGTACTTC.

This clonotype was seen a handful of times. This chain links TRBV2 with TRBJ1-1, with a weak D call TRBD1 (6 bases). The CDR3 is 13 residues long. Germline lookup yields CDR1 SNHLY and CDR2 FYNNEI. The ends were cut back, 11 bases at V and 1 base at J, with 14 bases in the middle. The CDR3 nucleotides are TGTGCCGACTACAGGGACCAGAACACTGAAGCTTTCTTT. This sequence encodes CADYRDQNTEAFF. Full variable domain (remainder filled in from reference TRBV2 and TRBJ1-1): EPEVTQTPSHQVTQMGQEVILRCVPISNHLYFYWYRQILGQKVEFLVSFYNNEISEKSEIFDDQFSVERPDGSNFTLKIRSTKLEDSAMYFCADYRDQNTEAFFGQGTRLTVV.

This chain connects TRBV7-3 to TRBJ1-5, with 11 bases lining up with TRBD1. With V trimmed by 4 bases and J by 5 bases, 10 bases remained unmatched. Germline CDR1 and CDR2: SGHTA and FQGTGA. This CDR3 has 17 residues. Here the CDR3 DNA reads TGTGCCAGCAGCTCCGGGGGGACAGGGGGAAGCGATCAGCCCCAGCATTTT. Amino acid sequence: CASSSGGTGGSDQPQHF.

V and J are TRBV6-1 and TRBJ2-2; TRBD1 aligns across 8 bases. Germline loops: CDR1 MNHNS, CDR2 SASEGT. Trimming removed 7 bases from V and 7 bases from J; junction bases left unmatched: 5. The CDR3 contains 13 residues. The CDR3 region has the DNA TGTGCCAGCACCGGACAGGGCTACGGGGAGCTGTTTTTT. It is translated as CASTGQGYGELFF.

This chain uses TRBV24-1 with TRBJ1-1; perhaps TRBD1 as D (5 bases). The ends were cut back, 7 bases at V and 6 bases at J, with 8 bases in the middle. This CDR3 spans 11 amino acids. CDR1 and CDR2 from the germline V gene are KGHDR and SFDVKD. CDR3 protein: CATRLGAEAFF. The CDR3 nucleotides are TGTGCCACCAGGCTAGGGGCTGAAGCTTTCTTT.

The V call is TRBV6-1, the J call TRBJ2-3; TRBD2 aligns across 8 bases. The CDR3 has 17 residues. Trimming cost V 5 bases and J 2 bases; bases outside gene matches: 12. The germline V gene encodes CDR1 MNHNS and CDR2 SASEGT. The CDR3 reads CASSPAGRGDVTDTQYF. In DNA, the CDR3 is TGTGCCAGCAGTCCGGCAGGGCGGGGGGATGTCACAGATACGCAGTATTTT.

The chain employs TRBV6-5 and TRBJ1-6; TRBD1 might be the D (5 bases). V lost 2 bases and J 2 bases, leaving 10 bases between the germline ends. Germline assignment: CDR1 MNHEY and CDR2 SVGAGI. This CDR3 region has 16 residues. CDR3 sequence reads: CASSYRAGTYNSPLHF. CDR3 nucleotides: TGTGCCAGCAGTTACAGGGCAGGGACCTATAATTCACCCCTCCACTTT.

The chain couples TRBV6-5 to TRBJ1-6; the D gene is possibly TRBD1 (5 bases). Trimming cost V 2 bases and J 4 bases, with 15 bases left between them. Germline V CDR1 and CDR2: MNHEY, SVGAGI. The CDR3 has 17 residues. CDR3 coding DNA: TGTGCCAGCAGTTACAAAGGGGAGCTAAGTTATAATTCACCCCTCCACTTT. Encoded protein: CASSYKGELSYNSPLHF.

The rearrangement links TRBV20-1 to TRBJ2-1; D is unclear. V was trimmed by 1 base and J by 4 bases, leaving 11 bases between them. Germline CDR1 and CDR2: DFQATT and SNEGSKA (reference sequence). This CDR3 is built from 14 residues. In DNA form, the CDR3 reads TGCAGTGCTAGAGGTGGTGGGCGTTACAATGAGCAGTTCTTC. Protein sequence: CSARGGGRYNEQFF.

This chain joins TRBV10-3 and TRBJ2-3, with 9 bases identical to TRBD2. The CDR3 consists of 16 residues. J was trimmed by 1 base and V by 11 bases; bases with no gene match: 13. Germline V CDR1 and CDR2: ENHRY, SYGVKD. The CDR3 is CAARFSGGVGTDTQYF. The CDR3 DNA sequence: TGTGCCGCCCGATTTAGCGGGGGAGTCGGCACAGATACGCAGTATTTT.

This clonotype was detected a few times. The chain couples TRBV19 to TRBJ2-2, with 7 bases matching TRBD1. In germline, CDR1 is LNHDA, CDR2 SQIVND (reference sequence). Losses at the gene ends were 5 bases for V and 0 bases for J; bases not matched to a gene: 6. The CDR3 length is 16 residues. Here the CDR3 reads CASSPDRTANTGELFF. Written as DNA, the CDR3 is TGTGCCAGTAGTCCGGACAGGACCGCGAACACCGGGGAGCTGTTTTTT.

The chain links TRBV12-3 or TRBV12-4 to TRBJ1-2; D remains ambiguous. CDR3 length: 14 residues. The V gene lost 2 bases and the J gene lost 4 bases, with 11 bases spanning the gap. CDR3 DNA: TGTGCCAGCAGTTTAAGCTGGTCGAGCTATGGCTACACCTTC. This codes for CASSLSWSSYGYTF.

In this sample, this clonotype turned up once. The rearrangement links TRBV30 to TRBJ1-1, with TRBD1 as a possible D gene (6 bases). Trimming stripped 7 bases from V and 1 base from J, with 16 bases between. The CDR3 contains 14 residues. Germline CDR1 is GTSNPN and CDR2 is SVGIG (reference sequence). CDR3 sequence reads: CASRRGRGNTEAFF. CDR3 nucleotides: TGTGCCTCAAGACGAGGCAGGGGGAACACTGAAGCTTTCTTT.

This clonotype has more than one count but fewer than ten. Here the CDR3 DNA reads TGTGCCAGCAGTACCGGGACAGGGTTACCTGAAGCTTTCTTT. Amino acid sequence: CASSTGTGLPEAFF. V gene TRBV2 combines with J gene TRBJ1-1, with 9 bases aligning to TRBD1. J gave up 6 bases and V 5 bases, and 7 bases lay outside the gene matches. Germline V gene lookup returns CDR1 SNHLY and CDR2 FYNNEI. The CDR3 extends over 14 amino acids. Full variable domain (rest looked up from reference TRBV2 and TRBJ1-1): EPEVTQTPSHQVTQMGQEVILRCVPISNHLYFYWYRQILGQKVEFLVSFYNNEISEKSEIFDDQFSVERPDGSNFTLKIRSTKLEDSAMYFCASSTGTGLPEAFFGQGTRLTVV.

The chain employs TRBV2 and TRBJ1-6; 7 nucleotides agree with TRBD1. This CDR3 has 13 residues. Germline-derived CDR1 and CDR2 are SNHLY and FYNNEI. The V and J ends lost 6 bases and 6 bases, in that order; junction bases with no gene match: 2. The CDR3 is CASRDRANSPLHF. The CDR3 DNA reads as TGTGCCAGCAGAGACAGGGCTAATTCACCCCTCCACTTT.

CDR3 loop: CASSLARSSNQPQHF. The DNA for the CDR3 is TGTGCCAGCAGCTTAGCTCGGTCCAGCAATCAGCCCCAGCATTTT. The V call is TRBV7-8, the J call TRBJ1-5; no firm D call. Germline values: CDR1 SGHVS, CDR2 FQNEAQ. The V end lost 0 bases, the J end lost 1 base, and 7 bases lay between the germline ends. There are 15 residues in the CDR3. Supplemented by reference TRBV7-8 and TRBJ1-5, the full variable domain reads GAGVSQSPRYKVAKRGQDVALRCDPISGHVSLFWYQQALGQGPEFLTYFQNEAQLDKSGLPSDRFFAERPEGSVSTLKIQRTQQEDSAVYLCASSLARSSNQPQHFGDGTRLSIL.